The clone carrying this TCR beta chain appeared many times. TCRdb analysed the multiplex PCR reads with MiXCR anew, one entry per CDR3 protein. The sample lists approximately 130,000 distinct CDR3 sequences, about 20% seen once, with about 2.2% in the top ten. These data belong to a study of breast tumors, draining lymph nodes, adjacent tissues. Germline CDR1 and CDR2: LGHNA and YNFKEQ. V shed 1 base, J shed 6 bases, and the junction held 14 bases outside the gene matches. The CDR3 spans 18 residues. The lymph nodes were axillary draining lymph nodes from breast cancer patients. Sample: axillary lymph node tissue. The sequence derives from a female donor with breast cancer. Some clones in this sample may be carry-over from other donors' samples. The chain links TRBV4-2 to TRBJ2-1, with 8 bases lining up with TRBD2. CDR3 DNA sequence: TGTGCCAGCAGCCAAGGGTTAGTTTACGGGAGGGCCCTCAATGAGCAGTTCTTC. Amino acids: CASSQGLVYGRALNEQFF.